The 4 T cell receptor beta chains below were found in one sample sequenced in a study of blood T cell repertoires in COVID-19. This table comes from immunoSEQ multiplex PCR, and its TCRdb copy is limited to in-frame clones, with some not included. The table records around 270,000 clones, 88% of them present only once. The sequenced sample was peripheral blood. Receptors were obtained from a man in his 60s who had recovered from COVID-19.

The V gene is TRBV30, the J gene TRBJ1-6; 7 bases match TRBD1. The junction had 1 base not matched to a gene; V was cut back by 5 bases and J by 3 bases. This CDR3 is 13 amino acids long. CDR1 is GTSNPN and CDR2 is SVGIG in the germline V gene (reference sequence). The CDR3 reads CAWGDSYNSPLHF. The CDR3 DNA sequence: TGTGCCTGGGGGGACAGCTATAATTCACCCCTCCACTTT.

The chain employs TRBV24-1 and TRBJ2-5; 9 nucleotides agree with TRBD2. The CDR3 contains 16 residues. Germline CDR1 reads KGHDR; CDR2 reads SFDVKD. The V gene end was trimmed by 9 bases and the J gene end by 1 base; junction bases not matched to a gene: 11. This CDR3 is CATSFSSGGTQETQYF. DNA for the CDR3: TGTGCCACCTCCTTTAGTAGCGGGGGAACCCAAGAGACCCAGTACTTC.

This clone has a single count. The V gene is TRBV19, the J gene TRBJ1-4; TRBD1 matches 7 bases. Germline trimming cut 4 bases from V and 0 bases from J; bases unmatched to any gene: 5. The CDR3 totals 16 residues. Per germline, CDR1 LNHDA and CDR2 SQIVND (reference sequence). CDR3 region: CASSRGQFATNEKLFF. The CDR3 DNA reads as TGTGCCAGTAGTAGGGGACAGTTTGCAACTAATGAAAAACTGTTTTTT.

The CDR3 DNA follows: TGTGCCAGCAGCTTAACAGCGGTGGTCACAGATACGCAGTATTTT. Translation gives CASSLTAVVTDTQYF. This chain uses TRBV7-9 with TRBJ2-3, with D possibly being TRBD2 (5 bases). The V end was cut by 2 bases, the J end by 2 bases, with 11 bases between. CDR1 and CDR2 (germline): SEHNR, FQNEAQ (reference sequence). CDR3 length: 15 residues.